The sequence of this T cell receptor beta chain was determined in a study of spatial heterogeneity in lung cancer. The study's findings and limits: Tracking of tumor mutation counts was seen in expanded intratumoral alpha and beta TCR counts.

Judged by abundance, this clonotype is medium-sized. Its antigen is undetermined. TCRdb used MiXCR to reprocess the 5' RACE reads, holding one entry per CDR3 protein. Of 1,500 or so distinct CDR3 sequences in the sample, under 20% were seen once. As to time point: sample taken at primary tumor resection. The cohort: some 70 early-stage, untreated non-small cell lung cancer patients. This CDR3 has 15 residues. Germline V lookup: CDR1 LGHNA, CDR2 YSLEER. Trimming took 8 bases from V and 0 from J; bases not matched to a gene: 6. The sample here was lung tumor tissue, taken at surgery. V usage is TRBV4-3 and J usage is TRBJ2-2; 7 nucleotides line up with TRBD1. The sequence was collected from a male donor with early-stage non-small cell lung cancer. The chain's CDR3 is CASGRQGTNTGELFF. For the CDR3, the DNA is TGCGCCAGCGGGAGACAGGGAACGAACACCGGGGAGCTGTTTTTT.